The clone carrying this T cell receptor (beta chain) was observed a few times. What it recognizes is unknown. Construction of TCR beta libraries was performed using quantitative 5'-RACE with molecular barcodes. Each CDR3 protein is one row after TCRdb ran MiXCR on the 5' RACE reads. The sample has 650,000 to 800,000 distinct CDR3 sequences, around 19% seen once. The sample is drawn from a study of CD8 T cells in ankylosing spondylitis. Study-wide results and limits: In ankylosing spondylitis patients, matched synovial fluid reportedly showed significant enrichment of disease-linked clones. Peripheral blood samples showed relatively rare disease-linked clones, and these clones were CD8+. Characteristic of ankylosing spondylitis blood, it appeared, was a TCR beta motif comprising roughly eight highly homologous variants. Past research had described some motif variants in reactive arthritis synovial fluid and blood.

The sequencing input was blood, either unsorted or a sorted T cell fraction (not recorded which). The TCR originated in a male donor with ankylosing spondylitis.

CDR3 nucleotides: TGCAGTGCTAGATCCGGGACAGGGCTTACCTACGAGCAGTACTTC. It encodes CSARSGTGLTYEQYF. This chain connects TRBV20-1 to TRBJ2-7; 9 nucleotides match TRBD1. Germline CDR1 is DFQATT and CDR2 is SNEGSKA (reference sequence). This CDR3 has 15 amino acids. Trimming cost V 2 bases and J 2 bases; bases outside gene matches: 7.